This passage covers 11 T cell receptor beta chains from one sample sequenced in a study of CD8 T cells in Susac syndrome. Random hexamers were used to reverse transcribe an amount of roughly 0.45 to 1 ug RNA. In TCRdb, the immunoSEQ multiplex PCR reads were re-called with MiXCR into one record per CDR3 protein. The sample has about 81,000 distinct CDR3 sequences; over 85% are singletons. Sequences were obtained from CD8+ T cells from PBMCs. These receptors were obtained from a human donor with Susac syndrome.

The chain links TRBV30 to TRBJ2-1; 9 bases map to TRBD2. In germline, CDR1 is GTSNPN, CDR2 SVGIG (reference sequence). J lost 7 bases, V lost 2 bases, and 12 bases had no gene match. The length of the CDR3 is 16 residues. The CDR3 loop is CAWSRGLASLGNEQFF. The DNA for the CDR3 is TGTGCCTGGAGTCGCGGACTAGCGAGTTTAGGGAATGAGCAGTTCTTC.

The chain employs TRBV7-2 and TRBJ2-5, with D possibly matching TRBD2 (5 bases). Looked up from germline, CDR1 is SGHTA and CDR2 is FQGNSA. The CDR3 extends over 14 amino acids. The V end lost 5 bases, the J end lost 4 bases, and 14 bases lay between the germline ends. The CDR3 bases are TGTGCCAGCAGCCGTTTTATGGCGGGAGAGACCCAGTACTTC. Protein sequence: CASSRFMAGETQYF.

This chain connects TRBV27 to TRBJ2-1; D not resolved. V lost 3 bases and J 10 bases, leaving 10 bases between the germline ends. CDR3 length equals 12 residues. CDR1 and CDR2 (germline): MNHEY, SMNVEV (reference sequence). The CDR3 nucleotides read TGTGCCAGCAGTTTCGGACCCGGGGAGCAGTTCTTC. It yields the protein CASSFGPGEQFF.

V and J are TRBV28 and TRBJ2-5; TRBD1 agrees at 10 bases. Trimming removed 5 bases from V and 4 bases from J; junction bases left unmatched: 7. Germline V gene lookup returns CDR1 MDHEN and CDR2 SYDVKM. The CDR3 sequence is 15 residues long. CDR3 sequence: CASSDGTGEGETQYF. The CDR3, as DNA: TGTGCCAGCAGTGATGGGACAGGGGAAGGAGAGACCCAGTACTTC. The whole variable domain, filled in from reference TRBV28 and TRBJ2-5, reads DVKVTQSSRYLVKRTGEKVFLECVQDMDHENMFWYRQDPGLGLRLIYFSYDVKMKEKGDIPEGYSVSREKKERFSLILESASTNQTSMYLCASSDGTGEGETQYFGPGTRLLVL.

This clonotype was observed a few times. The chain recombines TRBV7-2 with TRBJ2-7; 9 positions match TRBD1. The CDR3 sequence is 14 residues long. Germline assignment: CDR1 SGHTA and CDR2 FQGNSA. The ends lost 5 bases at V and 2 bases at J; junction bases unmatched: 4. CDR3 bases: TGTGCCAGCAGCCCCCGACAGGGGGCCTACGAGCAGTACTTC. Its protein product is CASSPRQGAYEQYF.

V and J are TRBV18 and TRBJ2-7; D unclear. Germline CDR1 KGHSH, CDR2 LQKENI. The CDR3 covers 14 residues. The germline V and J ends were trimmed by 3 bases and 0 bases, with 9 bases remaining between them. CDR3 nucleotides: TGTGCCAGCTCACCCGGCATGACCTCCTACGAGCAGTACTTC. Its protein product is CASSPGMTSYEQYF.

This sequence joins TRBV7-8 and TRBJ1-1; no clear D gene. CDR1 and CDR2 (germline): SGHVS, FQNEAQ. V lost 5 bases and J 1 base, leaving 11 bases between the germline ends. The CDR3 is 14 amino acids. CDR3 loop: CASSVRSANTEAFF. In DNA, the CDR3 is TGTGCCAGCAGCGTACGTTCGGCGAACACTGAAGCTTTCTTT.

The V call is TRBV4-3, the J call TRBJ1-1; D unresolved. This CDR3 is built from 13 residues. V lost 0 bases to trimming and J lost 8 bases, with 10 bases between them. Per the germline V gene, CDR1 is LGHNA and CDR2 is YSLEER. This CDR3 is CASSQEAEREAFF. The CDR3 bases are TGCGCCAGCAGCCAAGAGGCTGAGCGAGAAGCTTTCTTT.

The chain joins TRBV27 to TRBJ2-7; D gene unclear. Germline-derived CDR1 and CDR2 are MNHEY and SMNVEV (reference sequence). The CDR3 is 11 residues long. Trimming took 5 bases from V and 6 from J, leaving 8 bases between them. The CDR3: CASSPGVEQYF. The DNA for the CDR3 is TGTGCCAGCAGTCCCGGCGTCGAGCAGTACTTC.

This chain connects TRBV7-9 to TRBJ1-5; 7 bases are a match to TRBD1. After removal of 1 base from V and 1 base from J, the junction contained 7 bases not matched to a gene. CDR3 size: 17 residues. CDR1 is SEHNR and CDR2 is FQNEAQ in the germline V gene (reference sequence). The CDR3 loop is CASSLVTGAGSNQPQHF. The CDR3, as DNA: TGTGCCAGCAGCTTAGTTACAGGGGCGGGAAGCAATCAGCCCCAGCATTTT.

The chain couples TRBV30 to TRBJ2-5; a weak D match, TRBD1 (5 bases). V gave up 4 bases and J gave up 5 bases, with 17 bases separating them. Germline CDR1 GTSNPN, CDR2 SVGIG (reference sequence). The CDR3 has 14 residues. The DNA for the CDR3 is TGTGCCTGGACTTCGGGCATCAAGGGGGAGACCCAGTACTTC. It specifies CAWTSGIKGETQYF.